This T cell receptor (beta chain) was captured by sequencing in a study of cytomegalovirus exposure and HLA in healthy donors. Germline V gives CDR1 SSHAT, CDR2 FNYEAQ (reference sequence). This CDR3 spans 15 amino acids. To note about this clone: Antigen: not known. At one of its ends the junction is not consistent with the germline gene, which may arise from a read error.

Study-level points and caveats: Most TCR sequences were rare, but some public TCRs occurred in many donors.

Use of 60 Vbeta and 13 Jbeta primers characterized the PCR. TCRdb keeps only in-frame clones here, not all; method: immunoSEQ multiplex PCR. The repertoire holds fewer than 250,000 clones, over 60% seen once, with under 2% in the top ten. The sequence derives from a young man in good health and CMV-seronegative. Sequenced sample: PBMCs. The chain uses TRBV7-7 and TRBJ2-3, with D possibly matching TRBD1 (6 bases). Written as DNA, the CDR3 is TGTGCTAGCAGCTTAGAAGGGGGAACTACAGATACGCAGTATTTT. This translates into CASSLEGGTTDTQYF. The entire variable domain, with the rest obtained from reference TRBV7-7 and TRBJ2-3, is as follows: GAGVSQSPRYKVTKRGQDVTLRCDPISSHATLYWYQQALGQGPEFLTYFNYEAQPDKSGLPSDRFSAERPEGSISTLTIQRTEQRDSAMYRCASSLEGGTTDTQYFGPGTRLTVL.